This TCR beta chain was profiled in a study of blood T cell repertoires in COVID-19. Overall study: From T cells, B-cell-depleted T cells, or PBMCs came the material, which was cDNA or gDNA.

In its sample, this clone was seen a few times. As handled by the study authors: How many nucleated cells were present was estimated from reference gene primer amplification. Some clones are missing from TCRdb's copy, which holds only in-frame ones; the method was immunoSEQ multiplex PCR. V and J calls and clone size are those listed in that table; D and trimming were worked out from the DNA. This sample has 150,000 to 200,000 clones, with 82% found just once. J lost 0 bases, V lost 1 base, and 6 bases had no gene match. The germline V gene has CDR1 SGHVS and CDR2 FNYEAQ. There are 18 residues in the CDR3.

This receptor was obtained from a woman between 40 and 50 years old with COVID-19, enrolled during active disease. The chain uses TRBV7-6 and TRBJ1-3; 10 nucleotides match TRBD1. Specimen: peripheral blood. CDR3 sequence reads: CASSLVGTGAYSGNTIYF. CDR3 sequence (DNA): TGTGCCAGCAGCTTAGTAGGGACAGGGGCATACTCTGGAAACACCATATATTTT.